This T cell receptor beta chain was sequenced during a study of control samples from healthy donors and cancer patients. Clones were sequenced by immunoSEQ multiplex PCR, and TCRdb holds only the in-frame ones, with some missing. This table holds about 110,000 clones, around 89% found once. This CDR3 is 16 amino acids long. Germline V gene sequence: CDR1 SNHLY, CDR2 FYNNEI. Trimming cost V 10 bases and J 2 bases; bases outside gene matches: 15. The TCR originated in a woman aged 55-69 years with lung cancer. The sample consisted of PBMCs. The V and J genes are TRBV2 and TRBJ2-7; 9 positions match TRBD1. The CDR3 sequence is CATMGSGDRDTYEQYF. DNA for the CDR3: TGTGCCACCATGGGGTCTGGGGACAGGGACACCTACGAGCAGTACTTC.